This TCR beta chain emerged from a study of control samples from healthy donors and cancer patients. Sequencing used immunoSEQ multiplex PCR; TCRdb keeps in-frame clones, though not all of them. The table lists about 150,000 clones, more than 85% of them singletons. Germline V gene lookup returns CDR1 MNHEY and CDR2 SMNVEV (reference sequence). V was trimmed by 6 bases and J by 1 base, leaving 24 bases between them. The length of the CDR3 is 18 residues. The sequenced material came from blood. This TCR was sampled from a man in his fifties in good health. The chain employs TRBV27 and TRBJ2-5, with a weak D call TRBD2 (5 bases). CDR3 sequence reads: CASRQYGFGVPFQETQYF. The DNA of the CDR3 is TGTGCCAGCAGACAATATGGGTTCGGGGTCCCTTTCCAAGAGACCCAGTACTTC.